The TCR beta chain under discussion was sequenced for a study of blood T cell repertoires in COVID-19. Seattle participants joined during active infection and were tracked over time. The germline gives CDR1 LGHDT, CDR2 YNNKEL (reference sequence). V was clipped by 4 bases and J by 3 bases; unmatched bases: 9. This CDR3 has 17 residues. Produced via immunoSEQ multiplex PCR; TCRdb's table is partial and in-frame only. The sample lists 50,000 to 65,000 clones, 72% occurring once. The receptor was isolated from a woman in her 70s with COVID-19, enrolled during active disease. The chain uses TRBV3-1 (or the pseudogene TRBV3-2) and TRBJ1-5, with 10 bases identical to TRBD1. The specimen was peripheral blood. The CDR3 loop reads CASSLGTGAATNQPQHF. The CDR3 DNA reads as TGTGCCAGCAGCCTAGGGACAGGGGCCGCCACCAATCAGCCCCAGCATTTT.